The text below deals with one T cell receptor (beta chain). Its matching antigen is unknown. CDR3 length: 15 residues. Germline CDR1 reads SGHRS; CDR2 reads YFSETQ. Losses at the gene ends were 0 bases for V and 2 bases for J; bases not matched to a gene: 4. Tregs were sorted as CD4+CD25+CD127-/low cells. Study results and caveats: In terms of TCR gene usage, tumor memory CD4+ T cells clustered together with blood and lymph node memory CD4+ cells, as well as with lymph node naive CD4+ cells.

After constant-region reverse-primer amplification, full-length variable regions underwent semi-nested PCR with Nested Universal Primer A. TCRdb re-called the 5' RACE reads with MiXCR, one entry per CDR3 protein. This sample has around 6,800 distinct CDR3 sequences, with approximately 70% found just once. Source material: tumor-infiltrating Tregs sorted from the breast tumor. The chain couples TRBV5-1 to TRBJ1-1; 7 bases match TRBD1. This clonotype was obtained from a female donor with breast cancer. The CDR3 sequence is CASSLEGQQNTEAFF. The CDR3 DNA follows: TGCGCCAGCAGCTTGGAGGGACAGCAAAACACTGAAGCTTTCTTT.